This T cell receptor (beta chain) was obtained from a study of blood T cell repertoires in COVID-19. Study-level background: Italy, Spain and the United States were the sources of the convalescent and acute COVID-19 samples. T cells, B-cell-depleted T cells, or PBMCs supplied cDNA or gDNA.

Participant age was about 18 to 89 years, and participants resided in approximately 25 US areas. The recovered donors of Cohort 3 showed two negative PCRs, clearance, or symptom resolution. Germline V CDR1 and CDR2: GTSNPN, SVGIG (reference sequence). This CDR3 region has 14 residues. Assay: immunoSEQ multiplex PCR; the TCRdb copy retains only in-frame clones and omits some. The profile shows a few hundred thousand clones, approximately 84% of them singletons. Sequences were obtained from PBMCs or T cells enriched from blood (not recorded which). The clonotype was recovered from a woman in her thirties who had recovered from COVID-19. The V gene is TRBV30, the J gene TRBJ1-1; D not certain. DNA for the CDR3: TGTGCACTTTCCCGGGCGGGTAGGAACACTGAAGCTTTCTTT. This translates into CALSRAGRNTEAFF.